This T cell receptor (beta chain) was captured in a study of blood T cell repertoires in COVID-19 (dated by TCRdb to 2020 to 2022). About the full investigation: The collaborator samples originated in the United States, Italy and Spain and spanned the acute and convalescent phases of COVID-19. The material from the prospective study consisted of cDNA or gDNA derived from T cells, B-cell-depleted T cells, or PBMCs. The sample metadata nearly always contained a de-identified subject ID, COVID-19 status, age in years and sex. Samples were obtained from the ongoing ImmuneRACE study (first 160 participants) and from some 1,200 subjects provided by 6 global collaborators. The repertoires were released in a freely available public database intended as a resource for research on the immune response to SARS-CoV-2. Where available, HLA class I and class II types were taken from metadata supplied by the sample provider and were not determined by assay-based typing. The dataset comprised deeply sampled blood TCRbeta repertoires from subjects exposed to, actively infected with, or recovered from COVID-19.

This clone has just a few counts. This receptor's antigen is unknown. No base quality values were provided; no much bigger clone lies one nucleotide off. Enrolling through a virtual design, the prospective study's participants ranged in age from roughly 18 to 90 years and lived across roughly 23 United States geographic areas. In the prospective study, cohorts were assigned on the basis of participant-reported clinical history obtained from a screening survey and a study questionnaire. For ImmuneRACE Cohort 3, a participant was defined as recovered based on two consecutive negative NP/OP PCR tests, clearance by a healthcare professional, or resolution of symptoms. In the prospective study, mobile phlebotomists collected whole blood, serum and a nasopharyngeal or oropharyngeal swab from each participant. Over a roughly two-month period, participants in the prospective study had the option of providing additional blood draws and questionnaires. Prospective study blood samples were shipped either frozen or at room temperature before DNA extraction.

TCRbeta CDR3 regions were amplified from genomic DNA using the immunoSEQ Assay, a bias-controlled multiplex PCR. In the original analysis: Within the assay, amplification of reference gene primers was used to estimate how many nucleated cells each sample contained. To quantify the absolute abundance of each unique TCRbeta CDR3 rearrangement, sequence reads were collapsed and filtered. Productive Simpson clonality was computed per sample as the square root of Simpson's diversity index over productive rearrangements. What TCRdb holds here is the immuneACCESS table cut down to in-frame rearrangements. Part of the clones is not present; checked against another copy, under half of the missing clones reflect an unresolved V gene, and the others are unexplained. Clone size and V and J calls were adopted from that table, with D and trimming inferred from the DNA. This sample gives about 480,000 clones in total; roughly 88% of them show up just once. The ten most abundant clones make up 1.5% to 2% of the sample.

Trimming removed 6 bases from V and 0 bases from J, leaving 12 bases between the germline ends. The CDR3 goes from the cysteine to the phenylalanine over 15 residues. The retained sequence is limited to the CDR3, 45 bases, with the frame set at the first base. Based on the germline V gene, the CDR1 and CDR2 sequences are MNHEY and SVGEGT. General conclusions and limits of the study: The quantity of clinical and demographic metadata differed by source and by participant and was supplied without curation.

The chain is made from TRBV6-2 or TRBV6-3 and TRBJ1-3; there is no confident call for the D gene. The sequencing sample was made of PBMCs or T cells enriched from blood (not recorded which). The sequence derives from a woman between 40 and 50 years old who had recovered from COVID-19. The CDR3 here reads CASSWAPFSGNTIYF. Read as DNA, the sequence is TGTGCCAGCAGCTGGGCCCCTTTCTCTGGAAACACCATATATTTT.